This is a list of T cell receptor beta chains from one sample in a study of cytomegalovirus exposure and HLA in healthy donors. Sequencing used immunoSEQ multiplex PCR; TCRdb keeps in-frame clones, though not all of them. The sample comprises 100,000 to 150,000 clones, around 89% of which are singletons, and about 1.8% rests with the top ten. Sequencing input: PBMCs. The source of these receptors is a man younger than 30 in good health and CMV-seronegative. The CDR3 runs from the conserved cysteine through the conserved F or W. Each record gives: J gene, V gene, clone size, D gene, CDR3 DNA, CDR3 protein. The D gene is left open where the match is weak. Not all rows give a size; the values are once, few, many and, for expanded clones, a class.

J gene: TRBJ2-3; V gene: TRBV28; clone size: few; D gene: NA; CDR3 DNA: TGTGCCAGCAGCTCGCTCGGGATTGGTAGCACAGATACGCAGTATTTT; CDR3 protein: CASSSLGIGSTDTQYF
J gene: TRBJ2-7; V gene: TRBV28; clone size: NA; D gene: TRBD1; CDR3 DNA: TGTGCCAGCAGGGGGACAGGGGCCTACGAGCAGTACTTC; CDR3 protein: CASRGTGAYEQYF
J gene: TRBJ2-7; V gene: TRBV28; clone size: NA; D gene: TRBD1; CDR3 DNA: TGTGCCAGCAAGGATAGGGACAGGCGTTACGAGCAGTACTTC; CDR3 protein: CASKDRDRRYEQYF
J gene: TRBJ2-1; V gene: TRBV28; clone size: NA; D gene: NA; CDR3 DNA: TGTGCCAGCAGTTTAAGCTATGAGCAGTTCTTC; CDR3 protein: CASSLSYEQFF
J gene: TRBJ1-5; V gene: TRBV7-2; clone size: NA; D gene: NA; CDR3 DNA: TGTGCCAGCAGCCCGGTAGGCAGGGGTGGGCAGCCCCAGCATTTT; CDR3 protein: CASSPVGRGGQPQHF
J gene: TRBJ2-1; V gene: TRBV9; clone size: NA; D gene: NA; CDR3 DNA: TGTGCCAGCAGGGGGGCCGGCAGTGAGCAGTTCTTC; CDR3 protein: CASRGAGSEQFF
J gene: TRBJ1-2; V gene: TRBV11-2; clone size: NA; D gene: NA; CDR3 DNA: TGTGCCAGCAGCTTAGGGGGACTCAATGGCTACACCTTC; CDR3 protein: CASSLGGLNGYTF
J gene: TRBJ2-4; V gene: TRBV4-3; clone size: NA; D gene: TRBD2; CDR3 DNA: TGCGCCAGCAGCCTAGGACTAGCGGGGGGAAACATTCAGTACTTC; CDR3 protein: CASSLGLAGGNIQYF
J gene: TRBJ1-4; V gene: TRBV11-2; clone size: NA; D gene: TRBD1; CDR3 DNA: TGTGCCAGCAGCTTAGCAGGACAGGGGAGGAAGGGGGATGAAAAACTGTTTTTT; CDR3 protein: CASSLAGQGRKGDEKLFF
J gene: TRBJ2-7; V gene: TRBV7-2; clone size: NA; D gene: TRBD2; CDR3 DNA: TGTGCCAGCAGCTTCGCCGGGGGGACTAGCGGGGAGCAGTACTTC; CDR3 protein: CASSFAGGTSGEQYF
J gene: TRBJ2-1; V gene: TRBV13; clone size: once; D gene: TRBD2; CDR3 DNA: TGTGCCAGCAGCTTAGGATATAGCGGGAGTCAAAATGAGCAGTTCTTC; CDR3 protein: CASSLGYSGSQNEQFF
J gene: TRBJ2-3; V gene: TRBV5-1; clone size: NA; D gene: TRBD1; CDR3 DNA: TGCGCCAGCAGCTTGGCCGACAGGGTCACAGATACGCAGTATTTT; CDR3 protein: CASSLADRVTDTQYF
J gene: TRBJ1-1; V gene: TRBV6-1; clone size: NA; D gene: NA; CDR3 DNA: TGTGCCAGCAGTGAAGCAGGACAGAACACTGAAGCTTTCTTT; CDR3 protein: CASSEAGQNTEAFF
J gene: TRBJ1-1; V gene: TRBV9; clone size: NA; D gene: NA; CDR3 DNA: TGTGCCAGCAGCGTCGGGAAGATCGGGGGCACTGAAGCTTTCTTT; CDR3 protein: CASSVGKIGGTEAFF
J gene: TRBJ1-5; V gene: TRBV6-6; clone size: NA; D gene: TRBD1; CDR3 DNA: TGTGCCAGCAGTTCCCGACAGGGTCCCCAGCCCCAGCATTTT; CDR3 protein: CASSSRQGPQPQHF
J gene: TRBJ1-4; V gene: TRBV4-3; clone size: once; D gene: NA; CDR3 DNA: TGCGCCAGCAGCCAAGATCCCGGGGGAATTAATGAAAAACTGTTTTTT; CDR3 protein: CASSQDPGGINEKLFF
J gene: TRBJ1-6; V gene: TRBV18; clone size: NA; D gene: TRBD1; CDR3 DNA: TGTGCCAGCTCACAGGACAGGAAAAATTCACCCCTCCACTTT; CDR3 protein: CASSQDRKNSPLHF
J gene: TRBJ2-5; V gene: TRBV7-2; clone size: NA; D gene: TRBD1; CDR3 DNA: TGTGCCAGCAGCAAGGGACAGCAAGAGACCCAGTACTTC; CDR3 protein: CASSKGQQETQYF
J gene: TRBJ2-3; V gene: TRBV4-1; clone size: NA; D gene: NA; CDR3 DNA: TGCGCCAGCAGCCAAGTGGGCCCCGATACGCAGTATTTT; CDR3 protein: CASSQVGPDTQYF
J gene: TRBJ2-2; V gene: TRBV7-6; clone size: NA; D gene: TRBD1; CDR3 DNA: TGTGCCAGCAGCCCAACCGGGACAGGGGAACAGGGACTCATCGCCGGGGAGCTGTTTTTT; CDR3 protein: CASSPTGTGEQGLIAGELFF
J gene: TRBJ2-6; V gene: TRBV27; clone size: NA; D gene: NA; CDR3 DNA: TGTGCCAGCAGTCCGTTCGGGGAGTTCGCTGGGGCCAACGTCCTGACTTTC; CDR3 protein: CASSPFGEFAGANVLTF
J gene: TRBJ2-7; V gene: TRBV10-3; clone size: NA; D gene: NA; CDR3 DNA: TGTGCCATCAGGGATACAGGGGGGGGGTACGAGCAGTACTTC; CDR3 protein: CAIRDTGGGYEQYF
J gene: TRBJ1-5; V gene: TRBV10-3; clone size: NA; D gene: NA; CDR3 DNA: TGTGCCATCACCCGGGACACCAATCAGCCCCAGCATTTT; CDR3 protein: CAITRDTNQPQHF
J gene: TRBJ1-1; V gene: TRBV9; clone size: NA; D gene: NA; CDR3 DNA: TGTGCCAGCAGCGTAGTCACCGGGGACACTGAAGCTTTCTTT; CDR3 protein: CASSVVTGDTEAFF
J gene: TRBJ1-2; V gene: TRBV11-1; clone size: NA; D gene: NA; CDR3 DNA: TGTGCCAGCAGCCGGGTACAGGGCTATGGCTACACCTTC; CDR3 protein: CASSRVQGYGYTF
J gene: TRBJ2-7; V gene: TRBV28; clone size: NA; D gene: NA; CDR3 DNA: TGTGCCAGCAGGGGAGGAGGGAGGTCCTACGAGCAGTACTTC; CDR3 protein: CASRGGGRSYEQYF
J gene: TRBJ1-2; V gene: TRBV28; clone size: NA; D gene: TRBD1; CDR3 DNA: TGTGCCAGCAGTCCGATAGGACAGGAAGAAAACTATGGCTACACCTTC; CDR3 protein: CASSPIGQEENYGYTF
J gene: TRBJ2-5; V gene: TRBV4-1; clone size: NA; D gene: NA; CDR3 DNA: TGCGCCAGCAGCCCACCAGGTTCCTGGGAGACCCAGTACTTC; CDR3 protein: CASSPPGSWETQYF
J gene: TRBJ1-1; V gene: TRBV7-9; clone size: NA; D gene: TRBD1; CDR3 DNA: TGTGCCAGCAGCCCGCAACAGGGGCTGAACACTGAAGCTTTCTTT; CDR3 protein: CASSPQQGLNTEAFF
J gene: TRBJ2-7; V gene: TRBV28; clone size: NA; D gene: NA; CDR3 DNA: TGTGCCAGCAGTTTTCAGGCCGGCTACGAGCAGTACTTC; CDR3 protein: CASSFQAGYEQYF
J gene: TRBJ2-5; V gene: TRBV6-5; clone size: NA; D gene: TRBD1; CDR3 DNA: TGTGCCAGCAGTCAGGGGGTCCTTCAAGAGACCCAGTACTTC; CDR3 protein: CASSQGVLQETQYF
J gene: TRBJ2-1; V gene: TRBV9; clone size: once; D gene: TRBD2; CDR3 DNA: TGTGCCAGCAGCGTTAGCACCGGGACTAGCGGGAGTGGGGAGCAGTTCTTC; CDR3 protein: CASSVSTGTSGSGEQFF
J gene: TRBJ2-3; V gene: TRBV28; clone size: NA; D gene: TRBD1; CDR3 DNA: TGTGCCAGCAGTCAGGACAGGGAGCTAGATACGCAGTATTTT; CDR3 protein: CASSQDRELDTQYF
J gene: TRBJ2-5; V gene: TRBV5-1; clone size: NA; D gene: TRBD1; CDR3 DNA: TGCGCCAGCAGCTTGGACAGGGGGCTGGTCGGGGAGACCCAGTACTTC; CDR3 protein: CASSLDRGLVGETQYF
J gene: TRBJ2-2; V gene: TRBV14; clone size: NA; D gene: NA; CDR3 DNA: TGTGCCAGCAGCCAAGTACAGCTCGCGAACACCGGGGAGCTGTTTTTT; CDR3 protein: CASSQVQLANTGELFF
J gene: TRBJ1-2; V gene: TRBV28; clone size: NA; D gene: NA; CDR3 DNA: TGTGCCAGCAGTTTCCAAATGTCGGGTTTCGTTAGCTACACCTTC; CDR3 protein: CASSFQMSGFVSYTF
J gene: TRBJ2-7; V gene: TRBV28; clone size: NA; D gene: TRBD1; CDR3 DNA: TGTGCCAGCAGTGCACTTGAGACAGGGAGCTCCTACGAGCAGTACTTC; CDR3 protein: CASSALETGSSYEQYF
J gene: TRBJ2-3; V gene: TRBV30; clone size: NA; D gene: TRBD2; CDR3 DNA: TGTGCCTGGAACAGCGGGGGGGGAGATACGCAGTATTTT; CDR3 protein: CAWNSGGGDTQYF
J gene: TRBJ1-1; V gene: TRBV18; clone size: NA; D gene: NA; CDR3 DNA: TGTGCCAGCGAAAACAGAGTGAACACTGAAGCTTTCTTT; CDR3 protein: CASENRVNTEAFF
J gene: TRBJ1-2; V gene: TRBV29-1; clone size: once; D gene: NA; CDR3 DNA: TGCAGCGTTGGCCCCCGTGCCGGTGACTATGGCTACACCTTC; CDR3 protein: CSVGPRAGDYGYTF
J gene: TRBJ1-5; V gene: TRBV5-8; clone size: NA; D gene: TRBD1; CDR3 DNA: TGTGCCAGCAGCATCCGGGGACAGGGGAGTAGTCAGCCCCAGCATTTT; CDR3 protein: CASSIRGQGSSQPQHF
J gene: TRBJ2-2; V gene: TRBV18; clone size: NA; D gene: TRBD2; CDR3 DNA: TGTGCCAGCTCACCATCTTCCGTAGCGGGAGGGAACACCGGGGAGCTGTTTTTT; CDR3 protein: CASSPSSVAGGNTGELFF
J gene: TRBJ1-5; V gene: TRBV7-6; clone size: NA; D gene: NA; CDR3 DNA: TGTGCCAGCAGCTTAGGTCAGAGGAGCAATCAGCCCCAGCATTTT; CDR3 protein: CASSLGQRSNQPQHF
J gene: TRBJ2-5; V gene: TRBV7-9; clone size: NA; D gene: TRBD2; CDR3 DNA: TGTGCCAGCAGCTTCCAGGGACTAGCGGGAGAGGAGACCCAGTACTTC; CDR3 protein: CASSFQGLAGEETQYF
J gene: TRBJ2-1; V gene: TRBV28; clone size: NA; D gene: NA; CDR3 DNA: TGTGCCAGTGGGATCAGGGGCGCCTACAATGAGCAGTTCTTC; CDR3 protein: CASGIRGAYNEQFF
J gene: TRBJ1-2; V gene: TRBV5-4; clone size: NA; D gene: NA; CDR3 DNA: TGTGCCAGCAGATCGCAGGGTAAATCCTATGGCTACACCTTC; CDR3 protein: CASRSQGKSYGYTF